These 15 T cell receptor beta chains were all obtained from the same sample, sequenced in a study of human T cells and chemical hapten exposure. MiXCR, applied by TCRdb to the RACE reads, yields one record per CDR3 protein. The sample lists tens of thousands of distinct CDR3 sequences, around 10% occurring once. As for time point: patch test 1, 2 weeks after DPC sensitization. Treatment reported: therapeutic diphenylcyclopropenone sensitization with weekly scalp DPC. Source: whole blood, taken in connection with sensitization to the hapten diphenylcyclopropenone (DPC). The receptors were gathered from a woman aged 50 to 60 with alopecia areata. Some clones in this sample may be carry-over from other donors' samples.

This clonotype was seen ten or more times. This chain connects TRBV4-1 to TRBJ2-7; 7 positions agree with TRBD2. Germline trimming cut 1 base from V and 3 bases from J; bases unmatched to any gene: 12. The CDR3 extends over 17 amino acids. Looked up from germline, CDR1 is MGHRA and CDR2 is YSYEKL. The CDR3 protein is CASSQGISRDYYYEQYF. DNA of the CDR3: TGCGCCAGCAGCCAAGGTATATCGCGGGACTACTACTACGAGCAGTACTTC.

CDR3 loop: CASSLVQGRFTEAFF. In nucleotides, the CDR3 is TGTGCCAGCAGCTTAGTACAGGGGCGATTCACTGAAGCTTTCTTT. The chain has TRBV7-8 and TRBJ1-1; TRBD1 aligns across 7 bases. Germline CDR1 reads SGHVS; CDR2 reads FQNEAQ. The V and J ends lost 1 base and 4 bases, in that order; junction bases with no gene match: 6. The CDR3 spans 15 residues.

The chain carries TRBV9 and TRBJ2-5; 11 bases agree with TRBD2. The CDR3 runs to 15 residues. V lost 3 bases and J lost 2; bases outside the gene matches: 3. Germline CDR1 is SGDLS and CDR2 is YYNGEE. The CDR3 nucleotides read TGTGCCAGCAGCGCTAGCGGGGGGCCACAAGAGACCCAGTACTTC. This encodes CASSASGGPQETQYF. Using reference TRBV9 and TRBJ2-5 for the parts outside the CDR3, the full variable domain is DSGVTQTPKHLITATGQRVTLRCSPRSGDLSVYWYQQSLDQGLQFLIQYYNGEERAKGNILERFSAQQFPDLHSELNLSSLELGDSALYFCASSASGGPQETQYFGPGTRLLVL.

There are many counts of this clonotype. The J gene is TRBJ2-5, the V gene TRBV18, with no clear D. The ends were cut back, 3 bases at V and 7 bases at J, with 9 bases in the middle. Looked up from germline, CDR1 is KGHSH and CDR2 is LQKENI. This CDR3 is 12 amino acids long. CDR3 loop: CASSPNGRTQYF. The CDR3, as DNA: TGTGCCAGCTCACCCAACGGAAGGACCCAGTACTTC.

This clonotype was picked up one time. The V gene is TRBV29-1, the J gene TRBJ1-2, with D unresolved. This CDR3 spans 12 amino acids. Trimming took 6 bases from V and 4 from J, leaving 12 bases between them. Germline CDR1 and CDR2: SQVTM and ANQGSEA. CDR3 in amino acids: CSVLDLSYGYTF. The CDR3 bases are TGCAGCGTGTTGGATCTCTCCTATGGCTACACCTTC. Drawing the rest from reference TRBV29-1 and TRBJ1-2, the complete variable domain is SAVISQKPSRDICQRGTSLTIQCQVDSQVTMMFWYRQQPGQSLTLIATANQGSEATYESGFVIDKFPISRPNLTFSTLTVSNMSPEDSSIYLCSVLDLSYGYTFGSGTRLTVV.

This clonotype turned up a few times. This chain links TRBV11-3 with TRBJ1-4; 9 bases map to TRBD1. Per germline, CDR1 SGHNT and CDR2 YENEEA. V dropped 5 bases and J dropped 3; count of bases not matched to a gene: 16. The CDR3 spans 19 residues. CDR3 residues: CASSIVAENRGPPNEKLFF. The CDR3 DNA sequence: TGTGCCAGCAGCATAGTAGCTGAAAACAGGGGGCCCCCTAATGAAAAACTGTTTTTT.

This clonotype was picked up a small number of times. The chain links TRBV10-3 to TRBJ1-3; D gene unclear. The CDR3 contains 13 residues. Germline V CDR1 and CDR2: ENHRY, SYGVKD. The V and J ends lost 4 bases and 0 bases respectively, with 4 bases between them. The CDR3, as DNA: TGTGCCATCAGTGGGACCTCTGGAAACACCATATATTTT. It encodes CAISGTSGNTIYF.

Many counts were recorded for this clonotype. The genes are TRBV12-3 or TRBV12-4 and TRBJ2-6; D unclear. CDR3 size: 15 residues. V lost 2 bases to trimming and J lost 1 base, with 6 bases between them. CDR3 loop: CASSLWGSGANVLTF. In DNA form, the CDR3 reads TGTGCCAGCAGTTTATGGGGTTCTGGGGCCAACGTCCTGACTTTC.

Only a few counts were recorded for this clonotype. The chain couples TRBV6-2 or TRBV6-3 to TRBJ2-1; 10 bases align to TRBD2. The CDR3 runs to 15 residues. In germline, CDR1 is MNHEY, CDR2 SVGEGT. The trim removed 7 bases at V and 0 bases at J, leaving 3 bases unmatched. CDR3 in amino acids: CASISGGSSYNEQFF. The CDR3 DNA follows: TGTGCCAGCATTAGCGGGGGGAGCTCCTACAATGAGCAGTTCTTC.

This chain joins TRBV30 and TRBJ2-1; weak D call: TRBD1 (5 bases). Germline values: CDR1 GTSNPN, CDR2 SVGIG (reference sequence). Between the trimmed V and J ends, which lost 3 bases and 8 bases, there was a span of 8 bases. This CDR3 contains 11 residues. CDR3: CAWRQVDEQFF. CDR3 DNA sequence: TGTGCCTGGAGACAGGTCGATGAGCAGTTCTTC.

The chain carries TRBV5-1 and TRBJ1-2; 12 bases agree with TRBD1. Germline V gene data show CDR1 as SGHRS and CDR2 as YFSETQ. This CDR3 is built from 17 residues. After removal of 4 bases from V and 10 bases from J, the junction contained 17 bases not matched to a gene. The CDR3, as DNA: TGCGCCAGCAGCCCGTACCGGGACAGGGGGCGTGTGGTTGACTACACCTTC. Translation: CASSPYRDRGRVVDYTF.

At least ten counts were recorded for this clonotype. CDR3 sequence: CSARDSTGTSGVQLREQFF. The CDR3 DNA is TGCAGTGCTAGAGACTCCACCGGGACTAGCGGGGTTCAGCTCCGTGAGCAGTTCTTC. The chain uses TRBV20-1 and TRBJ2-1; the match to TRBD2 covers 13 bases. Germline CDR1 reads DFQATT; CDR2 reads SNEGSKA (reference sequence). This CDR3 is 19 amino acids long. J lost 9 bases, V lost 0 bases, and 17 bases had no gene match.

The genes are TRBV12-3 or TRBV12-4 and TRBJ2-6; TRBD2 is a possible D gene (6 bases). The CDR3 spans 15 residues. V lost 8 bases and J 2 bases, leaving 13 bases between the germline ends. The CDR3 coding sequence is TGTGCCAGCGGGACTCTGGGGCCTGGGGCCAACGTCCTGACTTTC. It specifies CASGTLGPGANVLTF.

The chain couples TRBV7-2 to TRBJ1-2, with D possibly TRBD1 on 5 matching bases. The CDR3 sequence is 16 residues long. Trimming took 2 bases from V and 6 from J, leaving 19 bases between them. Germline CDR1 and CDR2: SGHTA and FQGNSA. The CDR3 spells CASSLRGRDFLDGYTF. CDR3 nucleotides: TGTGCCAGCAGCTTACGCGGCAGGGATTTCTTGGATGGCTACACCTTC. Based on the CDR3 plus reference TRBV7-2 and TRBJ1-2, the full variable domain is GAGVSQSPSNKVTEKGKDVELRCDPISGHTALYWYRQSLGQGLEFLIYFQGNSAPDKSGLPSDRFSAERTGGSVSTLTIQRTQQEDSAVYLCASSLRGRDFLDGYTFGSGTRLTVV.

This clonotype was seen a handful of times. CDR3 sequence reads: CASSPGWAYEQYF. CDR3 in DNA: TGTGCCAGCTCACCGGGATGGGCCTACGAGCAGTACTTC. V usage is TRBV18 and J usage is TRBJ2-7, with D hard to call. Germline V CDR1 and CDR2: KGHSH, LQKENI. This CDR3 is built from 13 residues. Trimming cost V 3 bases and J 2 bases, with 8 bases left between them.